This T cell receptor beta chain is drawn from a study of T cell repertoires in cytomegalovirus infection. Trimming removed 2 bases at V and 6 bases at J, with 7 bases between. The CDR3 length is 11 residues. CDR1 and CDR2 (germline): DFQATT, SNEGSKA (reference sequence). One entry per CDR3 protein results from TCRdb running MiXCR on the reads. The repertoire holds 150,000 to 200,000 distinct CDR3 sequences, about 30% seen once, with roughly 32% in the top ten. The sample comprised PBMCs. This clonotype was obtained from a human donor in good health (CMV status not recorded). Some clones in this sample may be carry-over from other donors' samples. The chain links TRBV20-1 to TRBJ1-1, with D hard to call. The CDR3 sequence: CSARRGAEAFF. CDR3 DNA: TGCAGTGCTAGACGGGGAGCTGAAGCTTTCTTT.